These 8 T cell receptor beta chains share one sample of origin, sequenced in a study of regulatory T cells in long-lasting Graves disease. Documented time point: newly diagnosed GD, antithyroid drugs for less than 3 months. Researchers made the TCR library from RNA that was extracted from PBMCs. With iRepertoire HTBI primers and Arm-PCR of CDR3 regions, TCR beta libraries were built. Each CDR3 protein gets one entry after TCRdb re-called the multiplex PCR reads with MiXCR. The data show about 320,000 distinct CDR3 sequences, 18% seen once. This specimen was peripheral blood mononuclear cells (PBMCs), taken at new diagnosis, from a patient treated with antithyroid drugs. Receptor source: a female donor with Graves disease.

This chain uses TRBV27 with TRBJ2-3; TRBD2 aligns across 10 bases. CDR3 length equals 15 residues. V lost 7 bases and J lost 1; bases outside the gene matches: 5. The germline V gene encodes CDR1 MNHEY and CDR2 SMNVEV (reference sequence). For the CDR3, the DNA is TGTGCCAGCAACACCGGGACTAGCGGCACAGATACGCAGTATTTT. This codes for CASNTGTSGTDTQYF.

There are many counts of this clonotype. The rearrangement uses TRBV19 and TRBJ2-7, with D uncertain. The CDR3 covers 15 residues. Germline CDR1 is LNHDA and CDR2 is SQIVND (reference sequence). V lost 3 bases and J lost 4, with 16 bases in between. This CDR3 is CASSIAQKLGYEQYF. Written as DNA, the CDR3 is TGTGCCAGTAGTATCGCCCAGAAGCTCGGGTACGAGCAGTACTTC.

This clonotype was recorded a few times. A much more abundant neighbour one base away suggests this may be a read error. The CDR3 loop is CASSSTGGPSYGYTF. CDR3 nucleotides: TGTGCCAGCAGTTCTACAGGGGGACCTAGCTATGGCTACACCTTC. This chain uses TRBV28 with TRBJ1-2, with 8 bases aligning to TRBD1. Germline V gives CDR1 MDHEN, CDR2 SYDVKM. V was pared by 4 bases and J by 4 bases, with 8 bases of the junction left unmatched. This CDR3 comprises 15 residues.

The sample holds a few counts of this clonotype. The V call is TRBV24-1, the J call TRBJ2-5; D is perhaps TRBD1 or TRBD2 (6 bases each). There are 17 residues in the CDR3. The V gene lost 3 bases and the J gene lost 4 bases, with 20 bases spanning the gap. CDR1 is KGHDR and CDR2 is SFDVKD in the germline V gene. The CDR3: CATSDPSNRGAGETQYF. Written as DNA, the CDR3 is TGTGCCACCAGTGATCCCTCGAATAGGGGGGCCGGAGAGACCCAGTACTTC.

This clonotype was seen ten or more times. V usage is TRBV29-1 and J usage is TRBJ2-5; 11 bases are a match to TRBD2. Germline lookup yields CDR1 SQVTM and CDR2 ANQGSEA. There are 12 residues in the CDR3. V trimming: 7 bases; J trimming: 5 bases; junction bases outside the gene matches: 3. The CDR3 DNA is TGCAGCGGGGTAGCGGGAGGGGAGACCCAGTACTTC. It encodes CSGVAGGETQYF.

The rearrangement joins TRBV4-1 to TRBJ1-1, with D unclear. Germline V gene data show CDR1 as MGHRA and CDR2 as YSYEKL. Trimming shortened V by 4 bases and J by 12 bases, and 18 bases separated the two germline ends. The CDR3 loop spans 13 amino acids. CDR3 bases: TGCGCCAGCAGCCCCTTAGGGCAGCCTGCGACTTTCTTT. It is translated as CASSPLGQPATFF.

The chain uses TRBV6-5 and TRBJ2-7; TRBD2 agrees at 13 bases. With 1 base clipped from V and 2 bases from J, the junction kept 11 bases outside the gene matches. From germline, CDR1 is MNHEY and CDR2 SVGAGI. This CDR3 comprises 19 residues. CDR3 amino acids: CASSYLAGLAGSWTYEQYF. CDR3 coding DNA: TGTGCCAGCAGTTACTTGGCGGGACTAGCGGGATCATGGACCTACGAGCAGTACTTC.

At least ten counts were recorded for this clonotype. The J gene is TRBJ2-5, the V gene TRBV27, with D perhaps TRBD1 (6 bases). The V end lost 5 bases, the J end lost 2 bases, and 18 bases lay between the germline ends. The CDR3 totals 16 residues. Looked up from germline, CDR1 is MNHEY and CDR2 is SMNVEV (reference sequence). CDR3 nucleotides: TGTGCCAGCAGTGCTATAACGGACAGCCTTCAAGAGACCCAGTACTTC. It yields the protein CASSAITDSLQETQYF.